A selection of T cell receptor beta chains follows, all from one sample in a study of Graves' ophthalmopathy and Graves' hyperthyroidism. MiXCR, run by TCRdb on the multiplex PCR reads, gives a single entry per CDR3 protein. This sample carries a few hundred thousand distinct CDR3 sequences, 17% of them seen once, and the ten largest clones take 12%. Sequencing was carried out using peripheral blood. The receptors were gathered from an adult man with Graves' ophthalmopathy. Each CDR3 is given with its conserved first and last residue. Fields, in order: D gene, V gene, J gene, clone size, CDR3 protein, CDR3 DNA. The D gene is left open where the match is weak. Clone size is not always given. Where it is, it says once, few, many or a class for expanded clones.

>NA|TRBV4-2|TRBJ1-2|NA
CASSQDGGYGYTF
TGTGCCAGCAGCCAAGATGGAGGGTATGGCTACACCTTC
>TRBD2|TRBV6-5|TRBJ2-5|many
CASSRGTSGGPGQETQYF
TGTGCCAGCAGTAGGGGGACTAGCGGGGGGCCGGGACAAGAGACCCAGTACTTC
>TRBD1|TRBV19|TRBJ2-5|many
CASSVQTGDQETQYF
TGTGCCAGTAGTGTCCAGACAGGGGACCAAGAGACCCAGTACTTC
>NA|TRBV24-1|TRBJ1-1|NA
CATIRKLAFF
TGTGCCACCATACGGAAACTAGCTTTCTTT
>TRBD2|TRBV20-1|TRBJ2-5|many
CSARDVAGLETQYF
TGCAGTGCTAGAGATGTAGCGGGATTGGAGACCCAGTACTTC
>NA|TRBV30|TRBJ2-7|many
CAWRDGGEQYF
TGTGCCTGGAGGGACGGGGGCGAGCAGTACTTC
>NA|TRBV7-2|TRBJ1-2|many
CASSLYAEDGYTF
TGTGCCAGCAGCTTATATGCGGAGGATGGCTACACCTTC
>NA|TRBV12-3/TRBV12-4|TRBJ1-1|many
CASSSPGTKKGAFF
TGTGCCAGCAGTTCTCCCGGGACCAAAAAAGGAGCTTTCTTT
>NA|TRBV2|TRBJ1-5|many
CASSEEKGWQPQHF
TGTGCCAGCAGTGAAGAAAAGGGCTGGCAGCCCCAGCATTTT
>NA|TRBV27|TRBJ2-7|many
CASSFGRGVGEQYF
TGTGCCAGCAGTTTCGGCAGGGGAGTTGGGGAGCAGTACTTC
>NA|TRBV27|TRBJ2-3|many
CASSPGLGTDTQYF
TGTGCCAGCAGTCCGGGACTTGGCACAGATACGCAGTATTTT
>TRBD2|TRBV5-1|TRBJ2-5|many
CASSSGLAGSQETQYF
TGCGCCAGCAGCTCCGGACTAGCCGGATCCCAAGAGACCCAGTACTTC
>NA|TRBV28|TRBJ2-2|many
CASTYTNTGELFF
TGTGCCAGCACCTACACGAACACCGGGGAGCTGTTTTTT
>TRBD1|TRBV30|TRBJ1-2|many
CAWSSRGRGYTF
TGTGCCTGGAGCTCGAGGGGGCGCGGCTACACCTTC
>TRBD1|TRBV10-2|TRBJ2-2|many
CASRLQGASPGELFF
TGCGCCAGCAGGCTACAGGGGGCAAGTCCCGGGGAGCTGTTTTTT
>NA|TRBV6-5|TRBJ2-7|NA
CASSPRAGRSYGQYF
TGTGCCAGCAGTCCTCGAGCAGGGAGATCCTACGGGCAGTACTTC
>NA|TRBV2|TRBJ1-2|NA
CASTKTGESGYTF
TGTGCCAGCACCAAAACCGGGGAGAGTGGCTACACCTTC
>NA|TRBV7-9|TRBJ1-1|many
CASSYGGGRNTEAFF
TGTGCCAGCAGCTACGGCGGGGGACGTAACACTGAAGCTTTCTTT
>NA|TRBV6-2/TRBV6-3|TRBJ2-5|many
CASSYLAPAGTQYF
TGTGCCAGCAGTTACCTCGCGCCCGCGGGGACCCAGTACTTC
>TRBD2|TRBV20-1|TRBJ2-5|few
CSSSPGLGWAQYF
TGCAGTTCTTCCCCAGGACTAGGGTGGGCCCAGTACTTC
>NA|TRBV6-5|TRBJ1-1|once
CASSYERRDEAFF
TGTGCCAGCAGTTATGAGAGAAGGGACGAAGCTTTCTTT
>TRBD2|TRBV29-1|TRBJ2-5|many
CSDVSAGGPGDWETQYF
TGCAGCGATGTTTCGGCGGGAGGGCCCGGTGATTGGGAGACCCAGTACTTC
>NA|TRBV7-2|TRBJ2-2|many
CASSYMGIGELFF
TGTGCCAGCAGCTATATGGGGATCGGGGAGCTGTTTTTT
>NA|TRBV12-3/TRBV12-4|TRBJ1-2|NA
CASSTDTYGYTF
TGTGCCAGCAGTACCGACACGTATGGCTACACCTTC
>NA|TRBV10-3|TRBJ2-5|few
CAISESRAKETQYF
TGTGCCATCAGTGAGTCAAGGGCGAAAGAGACCCAGTACTTC
>TRBD2|TRBV11-2|TRBJ2-7|few
CASSLLAGGLGQYF
TGTGCCAGCAGCTTACTAGCGGGAGGGTTAGGGCAGTACTTC
>NA|TRBV12-3/TRBV12-4|TRBJ2-7|NA
CASTLQALGAPEQYF
TGTGCCAGCACCCTACAGGCCCTAGGGGCCCCCGAGCAGTACTTC
>NA|TRBV19|TRBJ1-5|NA
CASSIGVVYQPQHF
TGTGCCAGTAGTATCGGGGTCGTATATCAGCCCCAGCATTTT
>NA|TRBV12-3/TRBV12-4|TRBJ2-7|NA
CASSSTGGPFYEQYF
TGTGCCAGCAGTTCAACCGGGGGTCCTTTCTACGAGCAGTACTTC